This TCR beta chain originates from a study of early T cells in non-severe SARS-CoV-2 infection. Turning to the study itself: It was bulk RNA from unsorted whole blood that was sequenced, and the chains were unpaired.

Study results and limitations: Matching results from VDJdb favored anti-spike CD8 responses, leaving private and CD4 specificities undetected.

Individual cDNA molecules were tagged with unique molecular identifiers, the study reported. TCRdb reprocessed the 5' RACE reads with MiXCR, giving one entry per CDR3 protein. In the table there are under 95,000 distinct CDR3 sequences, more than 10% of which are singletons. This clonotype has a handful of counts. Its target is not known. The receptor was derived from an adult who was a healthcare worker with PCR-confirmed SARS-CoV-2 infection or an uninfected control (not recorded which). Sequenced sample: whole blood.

The CDR3: CASSQRTNEKLFF. CDR3 bases: TGTGCCAGCAGCCAAAGGACTAATGAAAAACTGTTTTTT. The chain recombines TRBV27 with TRBJ1-4; the D is unclear. With 6 bases removed from V and 2 bases from J, the gap between germline ends came to 7 bases. Germline V lookup: CDR1 MNHEY, CDR2 SMNVEV (reference sequence). This CDR3 has 13 amino acids. Combining the CDR3 with reference TRBV27 and TRBJ1-4 gives the whole variable domain EAQVTQNPRYLITVTGKKLTVTCSQNMNHEYMSWYRQDPGLGLRQIYYSMNVEVTDKGDVPEGYKVSRKEKRNFPLILESPSPNQTSLYFCASSQRTNEKLFFGSGTQLSVL.